This TCR beta chain was documented in a study of blood T cells in healthy people across ages. Study conclusions and caveats: It was not known whether donors were CMV positive (a possible confounder of expanded clonotype changes).

Then a second PCR, running roughly 6 to 11 cycles, was carried out with a sample-barcoded 5' primer and a J-beta primer mix. TCRdb re-derived calls from the 5' RACE reads in MiXCR, one entry per CDR3 protein. The data hold around 580,000 distinct CDR3 sequences, with more than 45% observed a single time. Every sample had a minimum of 6 million PBMCs isolated. Each sample yielded at least 5.5 micrograms of PBMC total RNA. This clonotype has a single count. No antigen is known for it. The CDR3 extends over 16 amino acids. J was trimmed by 4 bases and V by 6 bases; bases with no gene match: 10. CDR1 and CDR2 from the germline V gene are ENHRY and SYGVKD.

Sequencing was done on a sample of blood. This TCR derives from an elderly man in good health. The rearrangement links TRBV10-3 to TRBJ2-5; 11 bases are shared with TRBD2. In nucleotides, the CDR3 is TGTGCCATCAGCTTAGCGGGAGGGCGTGGAGTAGAGACCCAGTACTTC. Protein product: CAISLAGGRGVETQYF.